Listed below are T cell receptor beta chains from one sample, sequenced in a study of T-cell memory formation after mild COVID-19. TCRdb passed the 5' RACE reads through MiXCR, listing each CDR3 protein once. This sample carries 150,000 or so distinct CDR3 sequences, approximately 10% of them seen once, and the ten largest clones take 3.5% to 4%. The material sequenced was PBMCs or a T cell subset sorted from them (not recorded which). The source of these receptors is a man aged 18 to 30 who had mild COVID-19 (a few samples of this study predate the infection). Cell type and time point are not known. Each CDR3 is given with its conserved first and last residue. Each record gives: D gene, clone size, J gene, V gene, CDR3 protein, CDR3 DNA. The D gene is left open where the match is weak. A clone size is listed for some rows: how often the clone was seen (once, few, many), or a class if it is expanded.

-,few,TRBJ2-4,TRBV5-1,CASSLSGWSDIQYF,TGCGCCAGCAGCTTGTCAGGGTGGTCGGACATTCAGTACTTC
-,few,TRBJ2-1,TRBV5-1,CASSFDQSSYNEQFF,TGCGCCAGCAGCTTCGATCAGTCTTCCTACAATGAGCAGTTCTTC
-,many,TRBJ2-5,TRBV9,CASSVQGGLQETQYF,TGTGCCAGCAGCGTTCAAGGGGGATTACAAGAGACCCAGTACTTC
-,-,TRBJ2-2,TRBV5-1,CASNPGQAGELFF,TGCGCCAGCAATCCGGGGCAGGCCGGGGAGCTGTTTTTT
-,-,TRBJ2-1,TRBV30,CAWSGGGSYNEQFF,TGTGCCTGGAGTGGGGGCGGCTCCTACAATGAGCAGTTCTTC
-,-,TRBJ2-1,TRBV6-6,CASRYQGYGGANEQFF,TGTGCCAGCAGGTATCAGGGGTATGGAGGGGCCAATGAGCAGTTCTTC
-,-,TRBJ1-3,TRBV20-1,CSANKGETGNTIYF,TGCAGTGCTAATAAAGGGGAAACTGGAAACACCATATATTTT
TRBD1,few,TRBJ2-3,TRBV5-6,CASSPLGQGTDDTQYF,TGTGCCAGCAGCCCCCTCGGACAGGGGACAGACGATACGCAGTATTTT
-,few,TRBJ2-2,TRBV24-1,CATISVTGELFF,TGTGCCACGATCAGTGTCACCGGGGAGCTGTTTTTT
-,few,TRBJ2-3,TRBV7-2,CASSSLGGVLDTQYF,TGTGCCAGCAGCTCACTGGGCGGGGTGTTAGATACGCAGTATTTT
-,many,TRBJ2-3,TRBV5-5,CASSAYPGGTDTQYF,TGTGCCAGCAGCGCGTACCCGGGGGGCACAGATACGCAGTATTTT
-,few,TRBJ1-4,TRBV4-1,CASSQEWGVGEKLFF,TGCGCCAGCAGCCAAGAATGGGGGGTCGGTGAAAAACTGTTTTTT
-,many,TRBJ2-1,TRBV29-1,CSVKDNEQFF,TGCAGCGTTAAGGACAATGAGCAGTTCTTC
TRBD1,once,TRBJ2-1,TRBV7-2,CASSPRPRDRVYEQFF,TGTGCCAGCAGCCCCCGACCCCGGGACAGGGTTTATGAGCAGTTCTTC
-,few,TRBJ2-6,TRBV2,CASSAQGSSGANVLTF,TGTGCCAGCAGTGCCCAGGGGAGCTCTGGGGCCAACGTCCTGACTTTC
-,many,TRBJ1-2,TRBV29-1,CSVETNYGYTF,TGCAGCGTTGAAACTAACTATGGCTACACCTTC
TRBD1,-,TRBJ1-2,TRBV5-1,CASSGLQGPYGYTF,TGCGCCAGCAGCGGCTTACAGGGGCCCTATGGCTACACCTTC
-,many,TRBJ2-5,TRBV4-1,CASSQDLKGWETQYF,TGCGCCAGCAGCCAAGATCTTAAAGGGTGGGAGACCCAGTACTTC
TRBD1,-,TRBJ1-4,TRBV20-1,CSAVKGQPNEKLFF,TGCAGTGCTGTAAAGGGACAGCCTAATGAAAAACTGTTTTTT
-,once,TRBJ1-1,TRBV12-5,CASGPAGGVRVGEAFF,TGTGCTAGTGGTCCCGCGGGGGGCGTACGGGTCGGTGAAGCTTTCTTT
TRBD1,few,TRBJ1-5,TRBV7-2,CASSPTGTGFGQPQHF,TGTGCCAGCAGCCCGACCGGGACAGGGTTTGGACAGCCCCAGCATTTT
TRBD1,-,TRBJ1-2,TRBV20-1,CSATSTGGGYGYTF,TGCAGTGCTACCTCGACAGGGGGCGGCTATGGCTACACCTTC